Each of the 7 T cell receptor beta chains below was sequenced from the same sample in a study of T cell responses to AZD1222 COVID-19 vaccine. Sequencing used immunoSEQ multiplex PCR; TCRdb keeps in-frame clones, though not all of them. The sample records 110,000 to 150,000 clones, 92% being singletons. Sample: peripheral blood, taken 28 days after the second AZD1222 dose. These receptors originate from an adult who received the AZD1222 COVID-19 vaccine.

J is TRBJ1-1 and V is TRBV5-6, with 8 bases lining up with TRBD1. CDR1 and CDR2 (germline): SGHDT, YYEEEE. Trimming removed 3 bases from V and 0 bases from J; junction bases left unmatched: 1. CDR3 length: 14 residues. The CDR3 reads CASSWTGLNTEAFF. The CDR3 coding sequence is TGTGCCAGCAGCTGGACAGGGTTGAACACTGAAGCTTTCTTT.

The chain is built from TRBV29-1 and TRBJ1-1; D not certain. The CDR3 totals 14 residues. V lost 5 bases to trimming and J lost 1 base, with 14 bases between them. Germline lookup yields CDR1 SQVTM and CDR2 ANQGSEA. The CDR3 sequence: CSVRGQAQNTEAFF. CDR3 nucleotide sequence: TGCAGCGTTCGAGGGCAGGCCCAGAACACTGAAGCTTTCTTT. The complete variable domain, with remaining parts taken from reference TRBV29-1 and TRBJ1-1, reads SAVISQKPSRDICQRGTSLTIQCQVDSQVTMMFWYRQQPGQSLTLIATANQGSEATYESGFVIDKFPISRPNLTFSTLTVSNMSPEDSSIYLCSVRGQAQNTEAFFGQGTRLTVV.

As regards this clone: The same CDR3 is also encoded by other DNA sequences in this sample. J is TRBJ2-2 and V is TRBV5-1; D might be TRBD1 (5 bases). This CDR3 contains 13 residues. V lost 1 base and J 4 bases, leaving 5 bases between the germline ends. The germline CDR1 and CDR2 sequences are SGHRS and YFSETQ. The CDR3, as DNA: TGCGCCAGCAGCTTGCAGGGCACCGGGGAGCTGTTTTTT. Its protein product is CASSLQGTGELFF.

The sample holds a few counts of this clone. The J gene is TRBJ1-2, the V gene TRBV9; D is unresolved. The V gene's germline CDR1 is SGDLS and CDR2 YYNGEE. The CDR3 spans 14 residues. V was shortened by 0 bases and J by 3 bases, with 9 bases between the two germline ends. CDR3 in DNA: TGTGCCAGCAGCGTAGGACCCCTGGACTATGGCTACACCTTC. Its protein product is CASSVGPLDYGYTF.

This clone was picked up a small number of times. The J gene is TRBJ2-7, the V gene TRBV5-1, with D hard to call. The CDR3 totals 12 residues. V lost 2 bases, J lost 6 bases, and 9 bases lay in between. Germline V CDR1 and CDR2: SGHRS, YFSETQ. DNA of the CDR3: TGCGCCAGCAGCTTAGGCGCGCGCGAGCAGTACTTC. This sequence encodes CASSLGAREQYF.

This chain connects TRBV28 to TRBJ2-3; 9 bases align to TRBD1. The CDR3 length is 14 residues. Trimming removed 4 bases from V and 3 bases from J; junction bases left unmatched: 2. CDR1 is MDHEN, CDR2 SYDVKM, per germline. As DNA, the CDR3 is TGTGCCAGCAGTTCAGGACAGGGGACAGATACGCAGTATTTT. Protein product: CASSSGQGTDTQYF.

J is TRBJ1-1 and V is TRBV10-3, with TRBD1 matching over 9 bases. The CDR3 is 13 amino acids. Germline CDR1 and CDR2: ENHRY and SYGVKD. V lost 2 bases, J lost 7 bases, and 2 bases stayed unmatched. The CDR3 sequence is CAISERTGDEAFF. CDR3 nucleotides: TGTGCCATCAGTGAGAGGACAGGGGATGAAGCTTTCTTT.